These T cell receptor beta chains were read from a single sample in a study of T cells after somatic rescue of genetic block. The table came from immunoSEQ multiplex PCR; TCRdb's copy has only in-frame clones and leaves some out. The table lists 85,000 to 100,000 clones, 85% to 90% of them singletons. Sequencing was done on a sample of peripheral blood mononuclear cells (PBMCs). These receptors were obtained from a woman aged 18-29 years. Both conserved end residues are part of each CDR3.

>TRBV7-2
CASSFGGRGRGYTF
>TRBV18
CASSLDVQGITEAFF
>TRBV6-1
CASGTFDNAYEQYF
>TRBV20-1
CSARDTDTQYF
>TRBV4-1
CASSFGTGSGNTIYF
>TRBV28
CASRGGGRPFGEQFF
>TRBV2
CASRLASIYNEQFF
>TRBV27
CASSEGLRSTDTQYF
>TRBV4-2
CASSQDDSGRGANEQFF
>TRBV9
CARSVVGGAPWGTGELFF